This TCR beta chain came from a study of T cells in localized non-small cell lung cancer (TCRdb year 2020). For the wider study: T cell repertoires of more than 200 early-stage NSCLC patients were analyzed, with tumors being compared against uninvolved tumor-adjacent lungs. The mean age of the NSCLC patients was roughly 63 years, with 130 or so men and 100 to 110 women. All 220 or so NSCLC patients in the cohort were treatment-naive and had localized lung tumors that were resected.

At diagnosis, peripheral blood, uninvolved tumor-adjacent lung and tumor were collected and were preserved as a mix of fresh-frozen and FFPE material. Blood samples were analyzed as peripheral blood mononuclear cells for TCR repertoire profiling. The CDR3 numbers 15 residues from cysteine through phenylalanine. The only DNA kept is the CDR3, 45 bases in frame from the first base. CDR1 and CDR2, per the germline V gene, are SGHNT and YENEEA. V ends up 5 bases short and J 7 bases short, with an unmatched junction base count of 10. What the study reported, not specific to this receptor: Because the study design was exploratory, TCR variables were selected using unadjusted p-values without false-discovery rate correction. Of the top 100 tumor clones, a median of roughly 53 were detected in paired uninvolved adjacent lung; roughly 29 were also among that lung's top 100. Multi-region tumor sequencing was not performed, so intratumor heterogeneity could not be excluded. Higher T cell density in blood was associated with longer overall survival, whereas higher clonality in adjacent lung was associated with shorter survival. Uninvolved tumor-adjacent lung showed the highest T cell clonality, higher than tumor, which suggests more focused antigenic responses in the uninvolved tumor-adjacent lung.

The immunoSEQ Assay was used to sequence TCR beta CDR3 regions from DNA. The authors processed their data as follows. To compute T cell density, TCR beta template counts were normalized to usable DNA, which was estimated by amplifying housekeeping genes. Richness was estimated using the preseqR package, with extrapolation to 400,000 templates for PBMC samples and to 120,000 templates for tissue samples. Clonality was calculated as one minus Pielou's evenness. Tissue-enriched TCRs were identified through differential abundance testing performed on productive amino-acid clonotypes, with a minimum total count of 5 and an alpha of 0.1. The Jaccard Index and the Morisita Overlap Index were used to measure how much the repertoires overlapped between compartments. TCR beta CDR3s were clustered by GLIPH together with public tetramer-defined viral CDR3s, and at least three viral sequences plus V-gene enrichment were required for viral motifs. Drawn from immuneACCESS, this table holds only the in-frame rearrangements with V and J called that TCRdb kept. Clones are partly lost; checked studies trace under half to an unresolved V gene and leave the rest unexplained. V and J calls and clone size are as listed in that table; D and trimming were resolved from the DNA. For this sample the table gives about 72,000 clones, of which 84% were detected only once. The ten largest clones add up to less than 15% of the sample.

Concerning this clone itself: The clone's antigen remains unknown. No per-base quality is available; no much larger clone lies one base away.

Sequences were derived from peripheral blood, sampled before any cancer treatment. The V gene is TRBV11-3 and the J gene is TRBJ2-1; TRBD2 agrees with 8 junctional bases. The receptor was derived from a female donor aged 60 or older with stage I lung adenocarcinoma. The sequenced DNA is TGTGCCAGCAGCAGCGCGGGGGGCTTTACTAATGAGCAGTTCTTC. Translated, it reads CASSSAGGFTNEQFF.